The present entry profiles one TCR beta chain with its context. PCR involved 60 Vbeta and 13 Jbeta primers. Produced via immunoSEQ multiplex PCR; TCRdb's table is partial and in-frame only. Here the sample spans fewer than 200,000 clones, approximately 77% being singletons. This sample was taken from a study of cytomegalovirus exposure and HLA in healthy donors. This CDR3 has 15 amino acids. The V segment lost 6 bases and the J segment 0 bases; nucleotides outside the gene matches: 4. CDR1 MNHEY and CDR2 SMNVEV come from the germline V gene (reference sequence). This sequence originates from a man between 40 and 49 years old in good health and CMV-seropositive. The specimen sequenced was PBMCs. The chain recombines TRBV27 with TRBJ2-7; 11 positions agree with TRBD2. This CDR3 is CASSPTSGASYEQYF. The CDR3 DNA is TGTGCCAGCAGCCCGACTAGCGGGGCCTCCTACGAGCAGTACTTC.